This is a list of T cell receptor beta chains from one sample in a study of Ad26.COV2.S vaccination and SARS-CoV-2 variants. Some clones are missing from TCRdb's copy, which holds only in-frame ones; the method was immunoSEQ multiplex PCR. The sample holds approximately 400,000 clones, roughly 84% seen once. Sequencing used peripheral blood, obtained in a trial of Ad26.COV2.S vaccine versus placebo. The receptors shown here come from a person aged 18 to 59 who received the Ad26.COV2.S COVID-19 vaccine or a placebo. The CDR3 runs from the conserved cysteine through the conserved F or W. A D gene is named only where the DNA matches it firmly. Rows may omit the clone size; those that give it use once, few, many or a size class.

TRBD1	.	TRBV18	TRBJ1-6	TGTGCCAGCTCACCACAGGGACAGTATATTTCACCCCTCCACTTT	CASSPQGQYISPLHF
.	.	TRBV19	TRBJ2-2	TGTGCCAGTAGCCCCTGGGGCAGAGACACCGGGGAGCTGTTTTTT	CASSPWGRDTGELFF
.	.	TRBV19	TRBJ2-2	TGTGCCAGTAGTTTTGGCTGGTACACCGGGGAGCTGTTTTTT	CASSFGWYTGELFF
.	.	TRBV6-5	TRBJ2-1	TGTGCCAGCCGCCTGGACGCTTACAATGAGCAGTTCTTC	CASRLDAYNEQFF
.	.	TRBV6-5	TRBJ2-3	TGTGCCAGCAGTTCCATCGGGGAAACAGATACGCAGTATTTT	CASSSIGETDTQYF
.	.	TRBV18	TRBJ1-3	TGTGCCAGCTCTCGGACCGAGTTCTCTGGAAACACCATATATTTT	CASSRTEFSGNTIYF
.	.	TRBV19	TRBJ1-1	TGTGCCAGTTCAAATGGGGATAACAGTATTGAAGCTTTCTTT	CASSNGDNSIEAFF
.	.	TRBV7-2	TRBJ2-1	TGTGCCAGCAGCTTAATGAGGGCAGGCGCGAATGAGCAGTTCTTC	CASSLMRAGANEQFF
.	few	TRBV4-3	TRBJ2-2	TGCGCCAGCAGCCAAGAGGGGGTCAGCACCGGGGAGCTGTTTTTT	CASSQEGVSTGELFF
.	.	TRBV6-5	TRBJ2-7	TGTGCCAGCAGTTACCTCAGGGGTAGTTCCTACGAGCAGTACTTC	CASSYLRGSSYEQYF
.	.	TRBV7-9	TRBJ1-4	TGTGCCAGCAGCTTGTTTAGGACAGCCCAGAATGAAAAACTGTTTTTT	CASSLFRTAQNEKLFF
TRBD2	.	TRBV4-3	TRBJ2-1	TGCGCCAGCAGCCAGGCTGGACTAGCCCACAATGAGCAGTTCTTC	CASSQAGLAHNEQFF
.	few	TRBV27	TRBJ1-2	TGTGCCAGCAGGGCGTCTTCACACCTAGGTTATGGCTACACCTTC	CASRASSHLGYGYTF
.	.	TRBV7-9	TRBJ2-4	TGTGCCAGCAGCTTCCAGGGGAAAGGAGACATTCAGTACTTC	CASSFQGKGDIQYF
.	.	TRBV24-1	TRBJ2-6	TGTGCCACCAGTGCGGTATCTGGGGCCAACGTCCTGACTTTC	CATSAVSGANVLTF
TRBD1	.	TRBV7-9	TRBJ1-5	TGTGCCAGCAGCTCGGGACAGGCCCAGCCCCAGCATTTT	CASSSGQAQPQHF
TRBD1	.	TRBV3-1/TRBV3-2	TRBJ1-3	TGTGCCAGCAGCCAAGAAACCGGGACAGGGGGCCGGGCAAACACCATATATTTT	CASSQETGTGGRANTIYF
.	.	TRBV30	TRBJ1-1	TGTGCCTGGAGTGTGAACAGGGAAACTGAAGCTTTCTTT	CAWSVNRETEAFF
.	.	TRBV28	TRBJ2-7	TGTGCCAGCGAGGGGGTTTTGGGTTACGAGCAGTACTTC	CASEGVLGYEQYF
TRBD1	.	TRBV14	TRBJ2-7	TGTGCCAGCAGCCCTCCGGGACAGGGCTTCTACGAGCAGTACTTC	CASSPPGQGFYEQYF
TRBD1	.	TRBV19	TRBJ2-6	TGTGCCAGTAAGGTCCGGGACAGGCCCTCTGGGGCCAACGTCCTGACTTTC	CASKVRDRPSGANVLTF
.	.	TRBV7-2	TRBJ1-1	TGTGCCAGCAGCTTAGCGGTCCACCCTGGGGACACTGAAGCTTTCTTT	CASSLAVHPGDTEAFF
TRBD1	.	TRBV2	TRBJ1-5	TGTGCCAGCAGGACAGGGGGGAGCAATCAGCCCCAGCATTTT	CASRTGGSNQPQHF
TRBD2	.	TRBV24-1	TRBJ2-1	TGTGCCACCAGTGATTCCCGACTAGCGGGATTTGATATGGATGAGCAGTTCTTC	CATSDSRLAGFDMDEQFF
.	.	TRBV24-1	TRBJ2-3	TGTGCCACCAGTGATCCGAGCGCGGGTGGCTTACAAGATACGCAGTATTTT	CATSDPSAGGLQDTQYF
.	.	TRBV18	TRBJ1-2	TGTGCCAGCTCAGCGACAGTTATCTATGGCTACACCTTC	CASSATVIYGYTF
.	.	TRBV27	TRBJ1-1	TGTGCCAGCAGTTTATCGGGGACGACAACTGAAGCTTTCTTT	CASSLSGTTTEAFF
.	.	TRBV30	TRBJ1-1	TGTGCCTGGCGTTGGGGGTCTCTGAACACTGAAGCTTTCTTT	CAWRWGSLNTEAFF
.	.	TRBV27	TRBJ2-7	TGTGCCAGCAGAGCCGGGACTCACCCCTCCTACGAGCAGTACTTC	CASRAGTHPSYEQYF
TRBD1	.	TRBV9	TRBJ2-7	TGTGCCAGCAGTGGGACAGGGGAGGGGGAGCAGTACTTC	CASSGTGEGEQYF
.	.	TRBV7-8	TRBJ1-3	TGTGCCAGTTCGGGAGGAAACACCATATATTTT	CASSGGNTIYF
TRBD2	.	TRBV5-1	TRBJ2-7	TGCGCCAGCAGCTTGTTGCGGGAGGCCTACGAGCAGTACTTC	CASSLLREAYEQYF
TRBD2	.	TRBV7-2	TRBJ2-2	TGTGCCAGCAGCCTAAAACTAGCGGGGTCCGGGGCCGGGGAGCTGTTTTTT	CASSLKLAGSGAGELFF
.	once	TRBV9	TRBJ1-1	TGTGCCAGCAGCGTAGAGGGGTGGCGGACTGAAGCTTTCTTT	CASSVEGWRTEAFF
TRBD2	.	TRBV5-1	TRBJ2-1	TGCGCCAGCAGCTTCCTAGCGGGGGCGCACAATGAGCAGTTCTTC	CASSFLAGAHNEQFF
TRBD1	.	TRBV5-1	TRBJ1-2	TGCGCCAGCAGCTCGGGACAGGGGGCGCGTGGCTACACCTTC	CASSSGQGARGYTF
.	once	TRBV27	TRBJ2-7	TGTGCCAGCAGTTTAACATGGGTTAGTTCCTACGAGCAGTACTTC	CASSLTWVSSYEQYF
.	.	TRBV18	TRBJ1-3	TGTGCCAGCTCCCGAGCCTCTGGAAACACCATATATTTT	CASSRASGNTIYF
.	.	TRBV19	TRBJ2-3	TGTGCCAGTACCAGGACGAGTAGCACAGATACGCAGTATTTT	CASTRTSSTDTQYF
.	.	TRBV6-5	TRBJ2-5	TGTGCCAGCAGTTTGGCGGGAAGTCGGGAGACCCAGTACTTC	CASSLAGSRETQYF
.	once	TRBV18	TRBJ2-5	TGTGCCAGCTCACCTCCCATGCTTCAAGAGACCCAGTACTTC	CASSPPMLQETQYF
.	few	TRBV20-1	TRBJ2-7	TGCAGTGCTAGTCCACATACTTCGGGGATTGGCGAGCAGTACTTC	CSASPHTSGIGEQYF
.	.	TRBV10-3	TRBJ1-5	TGTGCCATCAGTGAGGTCGTTAGCAATCAGCCCCAGCATTTT	CAISEVVSNQPQHF
.	.	TRBV19	TRBJ1-5	TGTGCCAGTAGTATTTATCCGGGGCGGTCGCCGTCCTCTAGCAATCAGCCCCAGCATTTT	CASSIYPGRSPSSSNQPQHF
TRBD2	.	TRBV30	TRBJ2-1	TGTGCCTGGAGTGGGATACTAGCGGGAGTCGCCAATGAGCAGTTCTTC	CAWSGILAGVANEQFF
.	.	TRBV19	TRBJ2-1	TGTGCCAGTAGTATCAGGGATGAGCAGTTCTTC	CASSIRDEQFF
.	.	TRBV20-1	TRBJ2-4	TGCAGTGCTAGTAGCCCCGAAATTCAGTACTTC	CSASSPEIQYF
.	.	TRBV6-5	TRBJ1-1	TGTGCCAGCAGTTCAATACCTGGACTAGGCATTGAAGCTTTCTTT	CASSSIPGLGIEAFF
.	.	TRBV7-9	TRBJ2-1	TGTGCCAGCAGCTTCTCCGCCTCCTACAATGAGCAGTTCTTC	CASSFSASYNEQFF
.	few	TRBV14	TRBJ2-1	TGTGCCAGCAGCCAAGATTGGGTCGGTGAGCAGTTCTTC	CASSQDWVGEQFF
.	.	TRBV7-2	TRBJ2-7	TGTGCCAGCAGCTTAGCAGGGGGAGAGGACGAGCAGTACTTC	CASSLAGGEDEQYF
TRBD1	.	TRBV5-1	TRBJ2-7	TGCGCCAGCAGCCCCGGGACAGGGGTCGGAGAGCAGTACTTC	CASSPGTGVGEQYF
TRBD1	once	TRBV7-9	TRBJ1-1	TGTGCCAGCAGCCAAACAGGGGAGGAAGCTTTCTTT	CASSQTGEEAFF
.	.	TRBV27	TRBJ2-7	TGTGCCAGCAGTTTCCTCCCATTAGGGGCGGGGGAGCAGTACTTC	CASSFLPLGAGEQYF
TRBD1	.	TRBV25-1	TRBJ2-2	TGTGCCAGCAGGGAGGACAGGGATGGCACCGGGGAGCTGTTTTTT	CASREDRDGTGELFF
.	.	TRBV7-9	TRBJ1-3	TGTGCCAGCAGCTTAGCGGAAACCGCCCGGAACACCATATATTTT	CASSLAETARNTIYF
.	.	TRBV7-9	TRBJ1-3	TGTGCCTCAACCAATGGAAACACCATATATTTT	CASTNGNTIYF
.	.	TRBV19	TRBJ2-7	TGTGCCAGTAGTATAGGCGGAAAAAGCTACGAGCAGTACTTC	CASSIGGKSYEQYF